This T cell receptor beta chain was recorded in a study of follicular helper T cells after annual influenza vaccination. For this clone: What it binds is unknown.

Survey level resolution was used for TCRB sequencing. Some clones are missing from TCRdb's copy, which holds only in-frame ones; the method was immunoSEQ multiplex PCR. The sample lists about 1,400 clones, about 63% seen once, with roughly 10% in the top ten. Overall study findings and caveats: Productive TCRB sequences came from only roughly 10-23% of cells.

Time point defined: 2015-2016 season, 7 days after influenza vaccination. CDR3 length: 16 amino acids. Germline lookup yields CDR1 MNHNY and CDR2 SVGAGI (reference sequence). Unmatched junction bases numbered 13, after V lost 6 bases and J lost 6 bases. The TCR sequence derives from an adult who received the influenza vaccine. V is TRBV6-6 and J is TRBJ2-1, with TRBD1 matching over 8 bases. The input for sequencing was CXCR5+ CD38+ circulating T follicular helper cells from blood, taken 7 days after influenza vaccination. Subset meaning: circulating Tfh, non-naive CD4+CXCR5+PD-1+ (ICOS+CD38+ or ICOS-CD38-). The CDR3 DNA reads as TGTGCCAGCAGCCGTACGTCAGGGGGCAAGGGCAATGAGCAGTTCTTC. Translating gives CASSRTSGGKGNEQFF.